A single sample gave rise to the 20 T cell receptor beta chains below, sequenced in a study of T cell responses to AZD1222 COVID-19 vaccine. Repertoires were generated with immunoSEQ multiplex PCR, while TCRdb's copy carries only in-frame clones and drops some. The table includes under 150,000 clones, around 90% detected once. This material consisted of peripheral blood, taken 28 days after the second AZD1222 dose. These receptors all come from an adult who received the AZD1222 COVID-19 vaccine.

This clone occurred once. Other nucleotide sequences from this sample produce the same CDR3. V and J are TRBV20-1 and TRBJ1-2; D gene uncertain. V gave up 3 bases and J gave up 3 bases, with 5 bases separating them. The CDR3 runs to 11 residues. Germline assignment: CDR1 DFQATT and CDR2 SNEGSKA (reference sequence). The DNA of the CDR3 is TGCAGTGCTAGGCAGGACTATGGCTACACCTTC. Translation gives CSARQDYGYTF.

The rearrangement uses TRBV28 and TRBJ2-4; D may be TRBD1 or TRBD2 (6 bases each). This CDR3 is built from 16 residues. The germline V gene encodes CDR1 MDHEN and CDR2 SYDVKM. Deletions cut 6 bases from V and 0 bases from J, with 15 bases between. As DNA, the CDR3 is TGTGCCAGCAGCCCCCTTGGGGGGCTAGCCAAAAACATTCAGTACTTC. The encoded protein is CASSPLGGLAKNIQYF.

The chain joins TRBV10-3 to TRBJ2-5, with D maybe TRBD1 (6 bases). CDR1 and CDR2 (germline): ENHRY, SYGVKD. Trimming removed 4 bases at V and 5 bases at J, with 17 bases between. The CDR3 consists of 15 residues. CDR3 residues: CAISGPGAGWETQYF. In nucleotides, the CDR3 is TGTGCCATCAGTGGCCCAGGGGCGGGTTGGGAGACCCAGTACTTC.

The chain combines TRBV28 with TRBJ1-2; no clear D gene. CDR3 length: 13 amino acids. Germline assignment: CDR1 MDHEN and CDR2 SYDVKM. Trimming removed 6 bases from V and 4 bases from J, with 12 bases in between. CDR3 amino acids: CASRIRDSYGYTF. The CDR3 bases are TGTGCCAGCAGGATCCGGGATTCCTATGGCTACACCTTC.

The V and J genes are TRBV5-1 and TRBJ1-1; D not certain. CDR3 length: 12 amino acids. V lost 0 bases and J 11 bases, leaving 11 bases between the germline ends. Germline CDR1 is SGHRS and CDR2 is YFSETQ. Here the CDR3 DNA reads TGCGCCAGCAGCTTGGATGGTGACTGGGCTTTCTTT. This translates into CASSLDGDWAFF.

This rearrangement joins TRBV19 to TRBJ1-2; a weak D match, TRBD1 (5 bases). The CDR3 runs to 16 residues. V was cut by 3 bases and J by 2 bases, with 16 bases left in between. Germline loops: CDR1 LNHDA, CDR2 SQIVND (reference sequence). The DNA of the CDR3 is TGTGCCAGTAGTATTTATCCCGGGGCCGCGAACTATGGCTACACCTTC. Its protein product is CASSIYPGAANYGYTF.

The chain links TRBV11-3 to TRBJ2-1, with D possibly TRBD2 on 6 matching bases. This CDR3 has 17 residues. V was clipped by 1 base and J by 4 bases, with 17 bases between them. Germline V lookup: CDR1 SGHNT, CDR2 YENEEA. Here the CDR3 reads CASSLVGSGVAYNEQFF. CDR3 bases: TGTGCCAGCAGCTTAGTCGGGTCGGGGGTGGCTTACAATGAGCAGTTCTTC. Full variable domain (missing parts from reference TRBV11-3 and TRBJ2-1): EAGVVQSPRYKIIEKKQPVAFWCNPISGHNTLYWYLQNLGQGPELLIRYENEEAVDDSQLPKDRFSAERLKGVDSTLKIQPAELGDSAVYLCASSLVGSGVAYNEQFFGPGTRLTVL.

The V call is TRBV5-6, the J call TRBJ1-2, with D perhaps TRBD1 (5 bases). The CDR3 is 11 residues long. The germline V and J ends were trimmed by 2 bases and 7 bases, with 6 bases remaining between them. Germline V gives CDR1 SGHDT, CDR2 YYEEEE. The CDR3 loop is CASSFRAGYTF. The DNA of the CDR3 is TGTGCCAGCAGCTTCAGGGCTGGCTACACCTTC.

In this sample, this clone turned up once. The chain recombines TRBV6-5 with TRBJ1-2; no firm D call. The CDR3 consists of 14 residues. The germline V gene encodes CDR1 MNHEY and CDR2 SVGAGI. V dropped 5 bases and J dropped 1 base, with 11 bases sitting between them. The CDR3 sequence is CASSTLWVNYGYTF. In DNA, the CDR3 is TGTGCCAGCAGTACCCTGTGGGTTAACTATGGCTACACCTTC.

The chain is built from TRBV7-9 and TRBJ1-5; tentative D call: TRBD1 (5 bases). CDR1 is SEHNR and CDR2 is FQNEAQ in the germline V gene (reference sequence). Trimming removed 4 bases from V and 6 bases from J, with 13 bases in between. The length of the CDR3 is 14 residues. The CDR3 here is CASSSLGPSQPQHF. The CDR3 DNA is TGTGCCAGCAGCTCGTTGGGACCTAGTCAGCCCCAGCATTTT.

The J gene is TRBJ2-7, the V gene TRBV27, with D possibly TRBD2 on 6 matching bases. Trimming removed 3 bases at V and 6 bases at J, with 12 bases between. This CDR3 is 13 amino acids long. Germline CDR1 reads MNHEY; CDR2 reads SMNVEV (reference sequence). CDR3 residues: CASSFWRDGEQYF. The CDR3 nucleotides read TGTGCCAGCAGTTTTTGGCGGGACGGCGAGCAGTACTTC.

The CDR3 sequence is CASSFRGINSPLHF. In DNA, the CDR3 is TGTGCCAGCAGCTTCCGCGGGATTAATTCACCCCTCCACTTT. The rearrangement links TRBV11-1 to TRBJ1-6; D not resolved. Looked up from germline, CDR1 is SGHAT and CDR2 is FQDESV (reference sequence). The CDR3 consists of 14 residues. V dropped 3 bases and J dropped 6 bases, with 9 bases sitting between them.

The gene calls are TRBV2 and TRBJ1-3; the D gene is possibly TRBD1 (5 bases). Germline loops: CDR1 SNHLY, CDR2 FYNNEI. The CDR3 covers 15 residues. Deletions cut 6 bases from V and 4 bases from J, with 16 bases between. The CDR3 loop reads CASRSGIRVGNTIYF. The CDR3 region has the DNA TGTGCCAGCAGATCAGGAATCAGGGTGGGAAACACCATATATTTT.

This clone was picked up a small number of times. The V and J genes are TRBV4-2 and TRBJ2-7, with TRBD1 as a possible D gene (6 bases). Trimming left V 4 bases short and J 3 bases short, with 16 bases between. From germline, CDR1 is LGHNA and CDR2 YNFKEQ. The CDR3 is 15 residues long. CDR3 in DNA: TGTGCCAGCAGCCCGCAGGGGTCTCCCTACTACGAGCAGTACTTC. Translation gives CASSPQGSPYYEQYF.

V gene TRBV11-3 combines with J gene TRBJ2-1, with TRBD2 identical over 10 bases. This CDR3 has 16 residues. V lost 5 bases to trimming and J lost 4 bases; unmatched junction nucleotides: 8. Germline assignment: CDR1 SGHNT and CDR2 YENEEA. CDR3 residues: CASSQIAGGSYNEQFF. The CDR3 nucleotides are TGTGCCAGCAGCCAAATAGCGGGGGGTTCATACAATGAGCAGTTCTTC.

The V gene is TRBV5-1, the J gene TRBJ2-1, with D possibly being TRBD2 (6 bases). The V gene lost 6 bases and the J gene lost 4 bases, with 14 bases spanning the gap. The CDR3 has 14 residues. Germline CDR1 is SGHRS and CDR2 is YFSETQ. The CDR3 protein is CASKLGGGYNEQFF. CDR3 nucleotides: TGCGCCAGCAAACTGGGGGGAGGTTACAATGAGCAGTTCTTC.

V usage is TRBV6-5 and J usage is TRBJ2-1; TRBD1 aligns across 7 bases. The V gene end was trimmed by 6 bases and the J gene end by 9 bases; junction bases not matched to a gene: 2. The V gene's germline CDR1 is MNHEY and CDR2 SVGAGI. The CDR3 length is 11 residues. The DNA for the CDR3 is TGTGCCAGCAGCCCAGGGGGTGAGCAGTTCTTC. It translates to CASSPGGEQFF.

The V call is TRBV19, the J call TRBJ1-2, with TRBD1 identical over 7 bases. V was pared by 5 bases and J by 8 bases, with 17 bases of the junction left unmatched. Germline V gives CDR1 LNHDA, CDR2 SQIVND (reference sequence). CDR3 length equals 16 residues. In DNA, the CDR3 is TGTGCCAGTAGTTCTCCGGACAGGCGATCTATGGAAGGCTACACCTTC. Protein sequence: CASSSPDRRSMEGYTF.

This sequence joins TRBV2 and TRBJ1-4; no clear D gene. Per the germline V gene, CDR1 is SNHLY and CDR2 is FYNNEI. Trimming shortened V by 6 bases and J by 12 bases, and 17 bases separated the two germline ends. The CDR3 runs to 13 residues. CDR3 loop: CASRDGPRVELFF. The CDR3 DNA follows: TGTGCCAGCAGGGACGGCCCTAGGGTGGAACTGTTTTTT.

This chain uses TRBV18 with TRBJ1-1, with 9 bases lining up with TRBD1. Looked up from germline, CDR1 is KGHSH and CDR2 is LQKENI. V dropped 5 bases and J dropped 0; count of bases not matched to a gene: 7. CDR3 length equals 16 residues. CDR3 DNA: TGTGCCAGCTCATCCGGACAGGGGCAATTGAACACTGAAGCTTTCTTT. This translates into CASSSGQGQLNTEAFF.